One and the same sample provided the 3 T cell receptor beta chains below, sequenced in a study of graft-versus-host responses after intestinal transplantation. The graft tissue was processed, and this released both intraepithelial and lamina propria lymphocytes. TCRdb's copy holds only in-frame clones and misses some; the assay was immunoSEQ multiplex PCR. The sample includes under 75,000 clones, about nine tenths of them seen just once. Sequences were derived from ileum tissue, sampled approximately 56 weeks after transplant. These receptors all come from a human patient who received an intestinal transplant, so some T cells may come from the graft donor.

V gene TRBV28 combines with J gene TRBJ2-1; D call uncertain. The CDR3 has 14 amino acids. The germline V gene has CDR1 MDHEN and CDR2 SYDVKM. V lost 2 bases and J lost 5, with 10 bases in between. The CDR3 nucleotides are TGTGCCAGCAGTTTACGCGGAGCACACAATGAGCAGTTCTTC. Its protein is CASSLRGAHNEQFF.

This CDR3 is CASSLDGGRENYGYTF. CDR3 DNA sequence: TGTGCCAGCAGCTTAGATGGGGGGCGCGAGAACTATGGCTACACCTTC. This chain links TRBV11-2 with TRBJ1-2, with D possibly matching TRBD1 (6 bases). Trimming removed 0 bases at V and 2 bases at J, with 13 bases between. The CDR3 is 16 amino acids. Germline CDR1 and CDR2: SGHAT and FQNNGV.

The rearrangement links TRBV5-4 to TRBJ2-3; 13 bases align to TRBD2. The CDR3 loop spans 16 amino acids. Germline CDR1 and CDR2: SGHNT and YYREEE (reference sequence). V lost 4 bases and J lost 6; bases outside the gene matches: 8. Here the CDR3 DNA reads TGTGCCAGCAGCCCTGGACTAGCGGGAGACTGGGATACGCAGTATTTT. It translates to CASSPGLAGDWDTQYF.